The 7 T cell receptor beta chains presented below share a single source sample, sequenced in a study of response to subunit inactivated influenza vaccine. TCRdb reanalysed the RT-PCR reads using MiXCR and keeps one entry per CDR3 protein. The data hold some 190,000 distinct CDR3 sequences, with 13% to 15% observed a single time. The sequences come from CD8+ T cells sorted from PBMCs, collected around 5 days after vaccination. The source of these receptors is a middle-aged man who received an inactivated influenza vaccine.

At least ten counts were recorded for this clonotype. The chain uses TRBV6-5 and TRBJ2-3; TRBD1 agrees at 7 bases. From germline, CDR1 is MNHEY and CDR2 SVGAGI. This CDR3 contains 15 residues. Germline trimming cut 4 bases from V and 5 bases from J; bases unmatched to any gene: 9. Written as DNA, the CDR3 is TGTGCCAGCAGTTCACTGGCTGGGACAGAAGATACGCAGTATTTT. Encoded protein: CASSSLAGTEDTQYF.

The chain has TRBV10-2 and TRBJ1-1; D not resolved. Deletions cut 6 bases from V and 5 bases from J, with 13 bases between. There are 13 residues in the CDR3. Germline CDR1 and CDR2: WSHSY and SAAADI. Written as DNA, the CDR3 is TGCGCCAGCAGAACCGGCCTCTATACTGAAGCTTTCTTT. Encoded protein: CASRTGLYTEAFF.

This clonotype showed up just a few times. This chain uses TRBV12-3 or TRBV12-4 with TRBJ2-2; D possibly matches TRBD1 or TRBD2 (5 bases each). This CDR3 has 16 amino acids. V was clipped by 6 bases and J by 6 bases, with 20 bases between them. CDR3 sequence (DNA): TGTGCCAGCAGCATCGTGGGGGAAATGAGCTCCGGGGAGCTGTTTTTT. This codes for CASSIVGEMSSGELFF.

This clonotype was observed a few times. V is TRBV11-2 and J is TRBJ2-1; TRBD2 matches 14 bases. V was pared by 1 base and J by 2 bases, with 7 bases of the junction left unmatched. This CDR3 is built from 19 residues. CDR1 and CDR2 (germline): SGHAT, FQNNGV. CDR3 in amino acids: CASSLGPGLAGATYNEQFF. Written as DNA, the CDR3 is TGTGCCAGCAGCTTAGGTCCGGGACTAGCGGGAGCGACCTACAATGAGCAGTTCTTC.

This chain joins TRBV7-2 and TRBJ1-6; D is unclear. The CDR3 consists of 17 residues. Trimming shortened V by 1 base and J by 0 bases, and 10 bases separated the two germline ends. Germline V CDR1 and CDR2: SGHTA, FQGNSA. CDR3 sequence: CASSLVVASSYNSPLHF. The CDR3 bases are TGTGCCAGCAGCTTAGTTGTCGCCAGCTCCTATAATTCACCCCTCCACTTT.

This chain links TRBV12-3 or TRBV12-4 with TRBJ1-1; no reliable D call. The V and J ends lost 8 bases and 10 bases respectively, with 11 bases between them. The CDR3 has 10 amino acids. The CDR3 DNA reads TGTGCCAGCTCCTTAGACGGAGCTTTCTTT. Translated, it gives CASSLDGAFF.

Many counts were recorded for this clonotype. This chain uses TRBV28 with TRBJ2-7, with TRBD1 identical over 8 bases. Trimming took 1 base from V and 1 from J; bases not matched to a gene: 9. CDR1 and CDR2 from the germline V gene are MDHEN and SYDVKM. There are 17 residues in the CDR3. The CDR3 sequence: CASSLLFAGGQSYEQYF. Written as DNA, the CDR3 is TGTGCCAGCAGTTTATTATTTGCAGGGGGCCAGTCCTACGAGCAGTACTTC.